Only a few counts were recorded for the clone carrying this T cell receptor beta chain. Its antigen remains unknown. Every donor had blood drawn once into heparin, around 120 mL on average. CD45RO/CCR7/CD25/CD127/CD95/CD27 separated CD4+ naive, central memory, regulatory and stem cell-like memory cells by sorting. V was pared by 1 base and J by 0 bases, with 12 bases between. This CDR3 has 16 amino acids. Germline V gene sequence: CDR1 LGHNA, CDR2 YSLEER. These data come from a study of beta chain features in type 1 diabetes. The isolated RNA, all of it, was reverse transcribed, so expressed TCRB transcripts were what got sequenced. This table comes from immunoSEQ multiplex PCR, and its TCRdb copy is limited to in-frame clones, with some not included. The data hold about 290,000 clones, with under 8.5% observed a single time. Broader study findings: PCR might favor shorter templates, equally in patients and controls. Shortening of TCRB CDR3s, moderate but significant, appeared in all four CD4+ subsets of Type 1 diabetes patients.

The receptor comes from a woman aged 18-29 years in good health. The rearrangement links TRBV4-3 to TRBJ2-5, with D possibly being TRBD2 (7 bases). The sample was central memory CD4+ T cells from blood. The CDR3: CASSQGVGGHQETQYF. The CDR3, as DNA: TGCGCCAGCAGCCAAGGCGTGGGGGGGCACCAAGAGACCCAGTACTTC.